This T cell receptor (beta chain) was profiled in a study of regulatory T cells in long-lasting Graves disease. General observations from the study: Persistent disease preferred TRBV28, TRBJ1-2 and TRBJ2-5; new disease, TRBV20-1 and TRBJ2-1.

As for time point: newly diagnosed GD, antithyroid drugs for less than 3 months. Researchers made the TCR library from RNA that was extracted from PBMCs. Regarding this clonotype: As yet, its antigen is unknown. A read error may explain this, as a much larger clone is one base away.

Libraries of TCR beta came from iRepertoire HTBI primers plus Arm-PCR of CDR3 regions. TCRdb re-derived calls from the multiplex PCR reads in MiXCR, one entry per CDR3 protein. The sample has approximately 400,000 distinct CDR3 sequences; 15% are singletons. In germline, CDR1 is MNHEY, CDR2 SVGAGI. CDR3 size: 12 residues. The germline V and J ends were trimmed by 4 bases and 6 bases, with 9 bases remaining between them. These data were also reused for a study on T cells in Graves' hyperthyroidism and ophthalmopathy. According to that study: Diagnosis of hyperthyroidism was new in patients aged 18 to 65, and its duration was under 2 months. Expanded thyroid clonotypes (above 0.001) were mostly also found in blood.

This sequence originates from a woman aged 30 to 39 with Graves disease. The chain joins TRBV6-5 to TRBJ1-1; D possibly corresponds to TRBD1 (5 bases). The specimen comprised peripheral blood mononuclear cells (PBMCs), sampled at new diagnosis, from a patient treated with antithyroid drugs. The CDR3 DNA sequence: TGTGCCAGCAGTTTTCTGACAGCTGAAGCTTTCTTT. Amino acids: CASSFLTAEAFF.